A selection of T cell receptor beta chains follows, all from one sample in a study of blood T cell repertoires in COVID-19. Produced via immunoSEQ multiplex PCR; TCRdb's table is partial and in-frame only. This table has approximately 220,000 clones, about 80% appearing once. The sequenced sample consisted of PBMCs or T cells enriched from blood (not recorded which). Receptor source: a woman between 40 and 50 years old with acute COVID-19. Both conserved end residues are part of each CDR3.

j_gene,v_gene,CDR3aa
TRBJ2-7,TRBV12-3/TRBV12-4,CASSYTQGYEQYF
TRBJ1-6,TRBV5-4,CASSLKAGLNSPLHF
TRBJ2-7,TRBV6-5,CASYTSGASYEQYF
TRBJ1-2,TRBV27,CASSTAPVGTGGYTF
TRBJ2-2,TRBV3-1/TRBV3-2,CASSRPQGHLNTGELFF
TRBJ2-1,TRBV11-2,CASSYRGTSGGLRRNEQFF
TRBJ1-2,TRBV6-2/TRBV6-3,CASSYGRRSGGYTF
TRBJ2-1,TRBV19,CASSNQGIEQFF
TRBJ1-5,TRBV28,CASSQTGTYDNQPQHF
TRBJ2-5,TRBV12-3/TRBV12-4,CASSSQTKETQYF
TRBJ1-4,TRBV30,CAWSQRQGWYSNEKLFF
TRBJ2-1,TRBV15,CATSRDPSGGDEQFF
TRBJ1-1,TRBV18,CASSPPGGGTEAFF
TRBJ2-2,TRBV5-1,CASSLRGLAVKNTGELFF
TRBJ1-1,TRBV5-4,CASSYGQGTEAFF
TRBJ2-7,TRBV28,CASRGLVYEQYF
TRBJ1-4,TRBV7-9,CASSLIGRGSYEKLFF
TRBJ2-1,TRBV30,CAWRTRSGAPYNEQFF
TRBJ2-7,TRBV30,CAWSGQGRTGFWDEQYF
TRBJ2-6,TRBV7-9,CASSSLYGGSGANVLTF
TRBJ2-2,TRBV7-3,CASSFLNTGELFF
TRBJ1-4,TRBV11-2,CASSLGRGTANEKLFF
TRBJ2-7,TRBV11-2,CASSLALAGAPEQYF
TRBJ2-7,TRBV3-1/TRBV3-2,CASSQETSEQYF
TRBJ1-1,TRBV30,CAWIPGHLNTEAFF
TRBJ1-1,TRBV7-3,CASSTQGDTEAFF
TRBJ1-5,TRBV2,CASSAWVGENQPQHF
TRBJ2-7,TRBV12-3/TRBV12-4,CASREQGREQYF
TRBJ2-1,TRBV19,CASSEQVNEQFF
TRBJ2-5,TRBV19,CASSERAGARETQYF
TRBJ1-1,TRBV7-8,CASSSAQGMAEAFF
TRBJ2-4,TRBV5-5,CASSGTGGSATKNIQYF
TRBJ1-1,TRBV27,CASFPINRGPEAFF
TRBJ2-7,TRBV7-6,CASSVGERGPYEQYF
TRBJ2-7,TRBV6-6,CASSSTSGSSYEQYF
TRBJ2-1,TRBV7-3,CASSLNRGASNEQFF
TRBJ2-7,TRBV20-1,CSASKREFPYEQYF
TRBJ2-1,TRBV6-5,CASSSGSSYNEQFF
TRBJ2-5,TRBV18,CASTMGQGASETQYF
TRBJ2-1,TRBV28,CASIRGRRDPEQFF
TRBJ1-6,TRBV5-6,CASSLEQGASYNSPLHF
TRBJ1-3,TRBV9,CASSVAVSGNTIYF
TRBJ2-7,TRBV19,CASSSAGGSYEQYF
TRBJ1-5,TRBV4-2,CASSQVDSLNQPQHF
TRBJ2-3,TRBV27,CASSLFGLAGGPDSTDTQYF
TRBJ1-2,TRBV2,CASSEGHRYGYTF
TRBJ1-1,TRBV18,CASSLERADTEAFF
TRBJ2-1,TRBV5-1,CASSPETQGREQFF
TRBJ2-5,TRBV7-2,CASSLDRGWETQYF
TRBJ2-3,TRBV7-3,CASSLSSLDTQYF
TRBJ1-2,TRBV6-5,CASSYSDREHGYTF
TRBJ2-4,TRBV10-3,CAISESIGTELAKNIQYF
TRBJ2-5,TRBV6-1,CASSEDRGSVETQYF
TRBJ1-6,TRBV6-5,CATRQSSYNSPLHF
TRBJ2-2,TRBV6-4,CASSDYQGSGELFF
TRBJ1-5,TRBV24-1,CATSDSGNQPQHF
TRBJ1-4,TRBV5-1,CASSLGADTPLGSGTNEKLFF